A selection of T cell receptor beta chains follows, all from one sample in a study of technical replicates of blood from a handful of donors. Some clones are missing from TCRdb's copy, which holds only in-frame ones; the method was immunoSEQ multiplex PCR. This table holds around 60,000 clones, around 93% found once. The sample was PBMCs. These receptors all come from a human donor in good health. Some clones in this sample may be carry-over from other donors' samples. The CDR3 runs from the conserved cysteine through the conserved F or W. A D gene is named only where the DNA matches it firmly. Size tells how often a clone was seen (once, few, many) or the class of an expanded clone, and some rows leave it out.

D gene	V gene	J gene	clone size	CDR3 protein	CDR3 DNA
TRBD2	TRBV7-3	TRBJ2-3	NA	CASSLGLAGSTDTQYF	TGTGCCAGCAGCTTGGGACTAGCGGGAAGCACAGATACGCAGTATTTT
TRBD1	TRBV7-8	TRBJ2-7	NA	CASSWGQGYEQYF	TGTGCCAGCAGCTGGGGACAGGGCTACGAGCAGTACTTC
TRBD2	TRBV15	TRBJ2-1	NA	CATSRGRLADNEQFF	TGTGCCACCAGCAGAGGGAGACTAGCGGACAATGAGCAGTTCTTC
TRBD1	TRBV19	TRBJ1-2	NA	CASKDRAPGYTF	TGTGCCAGTAAGGACAGGGCTCCCGGCTACACCTTC
TRBD1	TRBV30	TRBJ2-2	many	CAWRGQGADTGELFF	TGTGCCTGGAGGGGACAGGGGGCAGACACCGGGGAGCTGTTTTTT
TRBD1	TRBV29-1	TRBJ2-1	NA	CSVAGQLDEQFF	TGCAGCGTTGCGGGACAGTTGGATGAGCAGTTCTTC
TRBD2	TRBV4-3	TRBJ2-1	NA	CASSQDGPSWLAGSSSYNEQFF	TGCGCCAGCAGCCAAGATGGTCCGTCGTGGCTAGCGGGGTCTTCCTCCTACAATGAGCAGTTCTTC
NA	TRBV4-3	TRBJ2-7	NA	CASSHSLELGSSRQYF	TGCGCCAGCAGCCACTCCCTAGAACTGGGGAGTTCGAGGCAGTACTTC
TRBD1	TRBV5-8	TRBJ1-5	NA	CASSLGDRHNQPQHF	TGTGCCAGCAGCTTGGGGGACAGACACAATCAGCCCCAGCATTTT
TRBD1	TRBV5-6	TRBJ2-7	NA	CASSFRDSTYEQYF	TGTGCCAGCAGCTTTAGGGACAGTACCTACGAGCAGTACTTC
NA	TRBV4-3	TRBJ2-5	NA	CASSQTQRAQETQYF	TGCGCCAGCAGCCAAACTCAGCGGGCACAAGAGACCCAGTACTTC
TRBD2	TRBV11-1	TRBJ2-1	NA	CASSLRAGWSYNEQFF	TGTGCCAGCAGCTTACGAGCGGGGTGGTCCTACAATGAGCAGTTCTTC
NA	TRBV7-3	TRBJ2-2	once	CASSSDPLQGPGELFF	TGTGCCAGCAGCTCCGACCCTCTGCAGGGGCCCGGGGAGCTGTTTTTT
NA	TRBV4-3	TRBJ2-7	NA	CASSQGTGNEQYF	TGCGCCAGCAGCCAGGGAACAGGGAACGAGCAGTACTTC
TRBD1	TRBV5-5	TRBJ2-3	few	CASSKDGGQGFVTQYF	TGTGCCAGCAGCAAGGACGGGGGACAGGGGTTTGTTACGCAGTATTTT
NA	TRBV2	TRBJ1-1	NA	CASSEALGGARTEAFF	TGTGCCAGCAGTGAAGCGCTTGGGGGGGCGCGCACTGAAGCTTTCTTT
NA	TRBV19	TRBJ1-2	once	CPTPPGSFYGYTF	TGTCCTACTCCCCCAGGATCTTTCTATGGCTACACCTTC
TRBD1	TRBV7-8	TRBJ2-3	NA	CASSPRSGGSTDTQYF	TGTGCCAGCAGCCCGAGATCAGGGGGAAGTACAGATACGCAGTATTTT
NA	TRBV13	TRBJ1-4	NA	CASSLERETTNEKLFF	TGTGCCAGCAGCTTAGAGAGGGAGACCACTAATGAAAAACTGTTTTTT
TRBD1	TRBV6-1	TRBJ2-5	NA	CASMTTGKETQYF	TGTGCCAGCATGACGACAGGGAAAGAGACCCAGTACTTC
TRBD1	TRBV29-1	TRBJ1-1	once	CSVERQGPNTEAFF	TGCAGCGTAGAGAGACAGGGGCCCAACACTGAAGCTTTCTTT
NA	TRBV2	TRBJ1-1	NA	CASSVYTEAFF	TGTGCCAGCAGTGTCTACACTGAAGCTTTCTTT
TRBD2	TRBV7-2	TRBJ2-7	NA	CASSLIQREYEQYF	TGTGCCAGCAGCTTAATCCAGCGGGAATACGAGCAGTACTTC
NA	TRBV2	TRBJ2-3	NA	CASSEAGGRVDTQYF	TGTGCCAGCAGTGAAGCGGGGGGGCGGGTTGATACGCAGTATTTT
NA	TRBV11-3	TRBJ2-2	NA	CASSHDTGELFF	TGTGCCAGCAGCCATGACACCGGGGAGCTGTTTTTT
NA	TRBV5-1	TRBJ1-4	NA	CASSTDPGGEKLFF	TGCGCCAGCAGCACGGATCCGGGGGGAGAAAAACTGTTTTTT
NA	TRBV19	TRBJ1-6	NA	CASSPRRGGNSPLHF	TGTGCCAGTAGTCCTCGGAGAGGGGGTAATTCACCCCTCCACTTT
NA	TRBV27	TRBJ2-7	NA	CASSLEGDTYEQYF	TGTGCCAGCAGTTTAGAAGGGGACACCTACGAGCAGTACTTC
NA	TRBV11-2	TRBJ1-6	NA	CASSQQGLGSPLHF	TGTGCCAGCAGCCAACAGGGTTTAGGTTCACCCCTCCACTTT
NA	TRBV4-3	TRBJ2-1	NA	CASSRQAYLVDEQFF	TGCGCCAGCAGCCGCCAGGCGTATTTGGTCGATGAGCAGTTCTTC
TRBD1	TRBV5-1	TRBJ1-2	NA	CASSGTGGNYGYTF	TGCGCCAGCAGCGGGACAGGGGGTAACTATGGCTACACCTTC
TRBD2	TRBV7-9	TRBJ2-7	NA	CASSFVGGDYEQYF	TGTGCCAGCAGCTTCGTGGGAGGGGACTACGAGCAGTACTTC
TRBD1	TRBV9	TRBJ2-3	NA	CASSVWTGDPTDTQYF	TGTGCCAGCAGCGTTTGGACAGGGGACCCCACAGATACGCAGTATTTT
NA	TRBV5-1	TRBJ1-4	NA	CASSPTATNEKLFF	TGCGCCAGCAGCCCGACAGCAACTAATGAAAAACTGTTTTTT
NA	TRBV7-8	TRBJ2-2	NA	CASSLTSGYAGELFF	TGTGCCAGCAGCTTAACTAGTGGATACGCCGGGGAGCTGTTTTTT
TRBD1	TRBV4-1	TRBJ1-1	few	CASSQGQGFKTEAFF	TGCGCCAGCAGCCAGGGACAGGGATTCAAAACTGAAGCTTTCTTT
NA	TRBV7-2	TRBJ2-5	NA	CASSTAGTQYETQYF	TGTGCCAGCAGCACCGCGGGAACTCAGTATGAGACCCAGTACTTC
NA	TRBV9	TRBJ1-5	once	CASSVEAGYNQPQHF	TGTGCCAGCAGCGTAGAGGCAGGCTACAATCAGCCCCAGCATTTT
NA	TRBV2	TRBJ1-2	NA	CASSGQGGYGYTF	TGTGCCAGCAGTGGTCAGGGAGGCTATGGCTACACCTTC
TRBD1	TRBV6-1	TRBJ2-7	NA	CASSVLTPGQGHYEQYF	TGTGCCAGCAGTGTCTTGACCCCGGGACAGGGGCACTACGAGCAGTACTTC
NA	TRBV5-1	TRBJ1-4	NA	CASRLQVDEKLFF	TGCGCCAGCAGACTCCAGGTGGATGAAAAACTGTTTTTT
TRBD2	TRBV9	TRBJ2-7	NA	CASSVGSGGYEQYF	TGTGCCAGCAGCGTAGGTAGCGGGGGATACGAGCAGTACTTC